The 22 T cell receptor beta chains reported below all come from one sample, sequenced in a study of cytomegalovirus exposure and HLA in healthy donors. Amplification used 60 Vbeta primers and 13 Jbeta primers. Measured with immunoSEQ multiplex PCR; TCRdb has only the in-frame clones, and not every one. The sample gives about 82,000 clones, around 77% of which show up once; 3.3% is in the top ten. The specimen sequenced was PBMCs. These receptors were taken from a man between 50 and 59 years old in good health and CMV-seronegative.

The chain combines TRBV15 with TRBJ2-1; tentative D call: TRBD1 (6 bases). V was trimmed by 1 base and J by 0 bases, leaving 16 bases between them. The CDR3 runs 18 residues. Germline V lookup: CDR1 LNHNV, CDR2 YYDKDF (reference sequence). The CDR3, as DNA: TGTGCCACCAGCAGAGGCGGCAGGGGCTCAAGCTCCTACAATGAGCAGTTCTTC. Translated, it gives CATSRGGRGSSSYNEQFF.

The sample holds a few counts of this clone. This chain links TRBV9 with TRBJ2-1; possible D gene TRBD2, 5 bases. This CDR3 has 15 residues. Germline V CDR1 and CDR2: SGDLS, YYNGEE. V was pared by 0 bases and J by 7 bases, with 14 bases between. The CDR3 DNA sequence: TGTGCCAGCAGCGTAGCTCCCCTAGCCCTAAATGAGCAGTTCTTC. This gives the protein CASSVAPLALNEQFF.

This sequence joins TRBV19 and TRBJ1-1; 7 nucleotides align to TRBD1. Germline CDR1 LNHDA, CDR2 SQIVND (reference sequence). The ends lost 3 bases at V and 5 bases at J; junction bases unmatched: 6. The CDR3 has 14 amino acids. The CDR3 DNA follows: TGTGCCAGTAGTATCGAGACAGGGTTTACTGAAGCTTTCTTT. Its translation is CASSIETGFTEAFF.

The chain links TRBV9 to TRBJ2-1, with D possibly being TRBD2 (7 bases). In germline, CDR1 is SGDLS, CDR2 YYNGEE. V lost 0 bases to trimming and J lost 3 bases, with 13 bases between them. The CDR3 sequence is 16 residues long. CDR3 protein: CASSVGQGGVYNEQFF. Written as DNA, the CDR3 is TGTGCCAGCAGCGTAGGGCAAGGGGGGGTCTACAATGAGCAGTTCTTC.

The chain carries TRBV2 and TRBJ2-2; tentatively, D is TRBD1 (7 bases). V lost 5 bases, J lost 5 bases, and 12 bases lay in between. The CDR3 is 14 residues long. Germline V CDR1 and CDR2: SNHLY, FYNNEI. In DNA form, the CDR3 reads TGTGCCAGCAGTTTGGCAGGGGGGACCGGGGAGCTGTTTTTT. It is translated as CASSLAGGTGELFF.

CDR3 residues: CASSLAPPDTQYF. Written as DNA, the CDR3 is TGTGCCAGCAGCTTGGCCCCCCCGGATACGCAGTATTTT. The rearrangement joins TRBV5-4 to TRBJ2-3, with D unresolved. The CDR3 loop spans 13 amino acids. CDR1 and CDR2 (germline): SGHNT, YYREEE (reference sequence). Deletions cut 0 bases from V and 6 bases from J, with 8 bases between.

V gene TRBV7-3 combines with J gene TRBJ2-5; D perhaps matches TRBD2 (7 bases). Germline CDR1 reads SGHTA; CDR2 reads FQGTGA. The CDR3 extends over 15 amino acids. Trimming removed 5 bases at V and 2 bases at J, with 15 bases between. The CDR3 loop reads CASSQSGGPQETQYF. CDR3 nucleotide sequence: TGTGCCAGCAGCCAATCGGGGGGCCCACAAGAGACCCAGTACTTC. The variable domain in full, completed from reference TRBV7-3 and TRBJ2-5, reads GAGVSQTPSNKVTEKGKYVELRCDPISGHTALYWYRQSLGQGPEFLIYFQGTGAADDSGLPNDRFFAVRPEGSVSTLKIQRTERGDSAVYLCASSQSGGPQETQYFGPGTRLLVL.

The CDR3 sequence is CASSSGWANYGYTF. For the CDR3, the DNA is TGTGCCAGCAGTTCGGGATGGGCTAACTATGGCTACACCTTC. V and J are TRBV27 and TRBJ1-2, with D uncertain. The CDR3 spans 14 residues. V lost 4 bases to trimming and J lost 0 bases, with 9 bases between them. Germline loops: CDR1 MNHEY, CDR2 SMNVEV (reference sequence).

A few counts support this clone. V and J are TRBV21-1 and TRBJ2-1; the D call in the table, TRBD2, was not verified against the DNA. TRBV21-1 is a listed pseudogene. This CDR3 has 15 amino acids. CDR3 protein: CASSQGLPSGDEQFF. CDR3 in DNA: TGTGCCAGCAGCCAAGGACTGCCCTCCGGCGATGAGCAGTTCTTC.

The chain has TRBV12-5 and TRBJ2-2; tentatively, D is TRBD1 (7 bases). The V and J ends lost 5 bases and 0 bases respectively, with 10 bases between them. CDR3 length: 15 amino acids. CDR1 and CDR2 from the germline V gene are LGHNT and FRNRAP. The CDR3 DNA reads TGTGCTAGTGGTGCGGGACAGCCGAACACCGGGGAGCTGTTTTTT. Translating gives CASGAGQPNTGELFF. Complete variable domain (other parts from reference TRBV12-5 and TRBJ2-2): DARVTQTPRHKVTEMGQEVTMRCQPILGHNTVFWYRQTMMQGLELLAYFRNRAPLDDSGMPKDRFSAEMPDATLATLKIQPSEPRDSAVYFCASGAGQPNTGELFFGEGSRLTVL.

The sample holds a few counts of this clone. The CDR3 region is CASRVPISNQPQHF. Written as DNA, the CDR3 is TGTGCCAGTAGGGTACCTATTAGCAATCAGCCCCAGCATTTT. J is TRBJ1-5 and V is TRBV19; D gene uncertain. This CDR3 contains 14 residues. Trimming took 6 bases from V and 0 from J, leaving 9 bases between them. In germline, CDR1 is LNHDA, CDR2 SQIVND (reference sequence).

The J gene is TRBJ1-1, the V gene TRBV7-6, with TRBD1 matching over 8 bases. V was clipped by 2 bases and J by 3 bases; unmatched bases: 14. Germline values: CDR1 SGHVS, CDR2 FNYEAQ. The CDR3 spans 18 residues. As DNA, the CDR3 is TGTGCCAGCAGCTTAAGGGCGGCTCAGGGGGCGCGGTACACTGAAGCTTTCTTT. It codes for CASSLRAAQGARYTEAFF.

As DNA, the CDR3 is TGTGCCAGCAGTCGGGGGGGTTTCACCGGGGAGCTGTTTTTT. Translation: CASSRGGFTGELFF. The chain has TRBV7-3 and TRBJ2-2; 8 bases are shared with TRBD2. Looked up from germline, CDR1 is SGHTA and CDR2 is FQGTGA. The CDR3 has 14 residues. After removal of 6 bases from V and 4 bases from J, the junction contained 4 bases not matched to a gene.

The gene calls are TRBV5-5 and TRBJ1-1; 8 positions match TRBD1. There are 14 residues in the CDR3. The J segment lost 1 base and the V segment lost 4 bases, leaving 3 bases of the junction unmatched. CDR1 is SGHKS and CDR2 is YYEKEE in the germline V gene (reference sequence). CDR3 sequence: CASSGTGTNTEAFF. The CDR3 nucleotides are TGTGCCAGCAGCGGGACAGGTACGAACACTGAAGCTTTCTTT.

V usage is TRBV6-5 and J usage is TRBJ2-7, with 8 bases fitting TRBD1. Germline CDR1 reads MNHEY; CDR2 reads SVGAGI. The CDR3 length is 15 residues. The junction had 9 bases not matched to a gene; V was cut back by 2 bases and J by 6 bases. The DNA of the CDR3 is TGTGCCAGCAGTTACCCAGGGGGCGGTTTTGTCGAGCAGTACTTC. Its translation: CASSYPGGGFVEQYF.

V is TRBV11-2 and J is TRBJ1-5; TRBD1 matches 10 bases. CDR1 is SGHAT and CDR2 is FQNNGV in the germline V gene. The CDR3 sequence is 15 residues long. V lost 5 bases and J lost 1; bases outside the gene matches: 2. The CDR3 loop reads CASSLGQGSNQPQHF. The CDR3 nucleotides read TGTGCCAGCAGCCTGGGACAGGGGAGCAATCAGCCCCAGCATTTT.

The V call is TRBV6-1, the J call TRBJ2-1; TRBD2 matches 8 bases. Looked up from germline, CDR1 is MNHNS and CDR2 is SASEGT. This CDR3 has 15 amino acids. With V trimmed by 7 bases and J by 3 bases, 8 bases remained unmatched. The CDR3 sequence is CASTWTSHGYNEQFF. The CDR3 nucleotides read TGTGCCAGCACGTGGACTAGCCACGGCTACAATGAGCAGTTCTTC.

This sequence joins TRBV5-1 and TRBJ2-1, with a tentative D call TRBD2 (6 bases). This CDR3 contains 15 residues. CDR1 and CDR2 (germline): SGHRS, YFSETQ. With 7 bases removed from V and 3 bases from J, the gap between germline ends came to 17 bases. As DNA, the CDR3 is TGCGCCAGCCGGAAACTAGCAGAGATCTACAATGAGCAGTTCTTC. Translation: CASRKLAEIYNEQFF.

This chain uses TRBV28 with TRBJ1-5; D unresolved. The CDR3 loop spans 16 amino acids. Germline-derived CDR1 and CDR2 are MDHEN and SYDVKM. The germline V and J ends were trimmed by 3 bases and 1 base, with 13 bases remaining between them. In DNA form, the CDR3 reads TGTGCCAGCAGTTTTATATCGACTGGGAGCAATCAGCCCCAGCATTTT. Translated: CASSFISTGSNQPQHF.

The J gene is TRBJ2-5, the V gene TRBV28; 7 bases map to TRBD2. Germline V gene sequence: CDR1 MDHEN, CDR2 SYDVKM. This CDR3 comprises 12 residues. V lost 2 bases and J lost 13; bases outside the gene matches: 7. Written as DNA, the CDR3 is TGTGCCAGCAGTTTACGGGGGGAGGACGGGTACTTC. As protein: CASSLRGEDGYF.

This chain links TRBV28 with TRBJ1-6; TRBD1 is a possible D gene (6 bases). The V end lost 7 bases, the J end lost 9 bases, and 22 bases lay between the germline ends. The CDR3 is 16 amino acids. Germline-derived CDR1 and CDR2 are MDHEN and SYDVKM. CDR3 loop: CASTKGGGQAGSPLHF. The CDR3 region has the DNA TGTGCCAGCACCAAAGGGGGAGGGCAGGCTGGTTCACCCCTCCACTTT.

This chain joins TRBV2 and TRBJ2-2; 10 nucleotides align to TRBD2. Germline values: CDR1 SNHLY, CDR2 FYNNEI. V lost 7 bases and J lost 5; bases outside the gene matches: 13. The CDR3 is made up of 17 amino acids. DNA of the CDR3: TGTGCCAGCAAGGTTCGGCTAGCGGGGGTGTCGACCGGGGAGCTGTTTTTT. It yields the protein CASKVRLAGVSTGELFF.